This TCR beta chain was captured by sequencing in a study of T cells in Graves' hyperthyroidism and ophthalmopathy. This clonotype was counted at least ten times. What it recognizes is unknown. Study-wide results and limits: From stable hyperthyroidism, ophthalmopathy was separated by a 13 V-J model.

This CDR3 is 12 amino acids long. Trimming took off 7 bases at V and 0 bases at J, with 10 bases between the two ends. Per the germline V gene, CDR1 is SQVTM and CDR2 is ANQGSEA. TCR beta CDR3 sequences were amplified from RNA transcripts. First-round RT-PCR targeting the TCR CDR3 was performed with the HTBI primer set. A single record per CDR3 protein comes from TCRdb applying MiXCR to the multiplex PCR reads. The sample yields 300,000 to 350,000 distinct CDR3 sequences, 15% to 20% seen once. This clonotype originated in a woman between 40 and 50 years old with Graves' ophthalmopathy. This rearrangement joins TRBV29-1 to TRBJ2-7; tentatively, D is TRBD2 (6 bases). The specimen sequenced was blood. The CDR3 spells CSARLGSYEQYF. CDR3 nucleotides: TGCAGCGCCCGACTAGGCTCCTACGAGCAGTACTTC.